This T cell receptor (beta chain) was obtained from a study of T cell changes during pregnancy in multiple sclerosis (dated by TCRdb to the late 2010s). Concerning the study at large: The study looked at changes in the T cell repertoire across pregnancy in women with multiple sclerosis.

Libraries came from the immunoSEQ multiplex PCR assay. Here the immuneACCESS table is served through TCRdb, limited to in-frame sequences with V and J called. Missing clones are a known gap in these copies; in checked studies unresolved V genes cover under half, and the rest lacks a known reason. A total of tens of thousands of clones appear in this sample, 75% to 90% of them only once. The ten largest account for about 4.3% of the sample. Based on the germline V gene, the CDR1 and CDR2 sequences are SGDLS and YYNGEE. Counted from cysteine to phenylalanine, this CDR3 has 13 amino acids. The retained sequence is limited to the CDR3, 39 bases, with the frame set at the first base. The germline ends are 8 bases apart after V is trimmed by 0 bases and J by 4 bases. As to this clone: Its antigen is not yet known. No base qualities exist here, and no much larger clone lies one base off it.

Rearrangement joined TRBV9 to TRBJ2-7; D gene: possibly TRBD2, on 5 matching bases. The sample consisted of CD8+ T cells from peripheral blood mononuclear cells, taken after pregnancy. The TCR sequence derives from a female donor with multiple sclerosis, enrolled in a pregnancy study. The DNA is TGTGCCAGCAGCGTAGCTCGGGGTTACGAGCAGTACTTC. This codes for CASSVARGYEQYF.